The text below deals with one TCR beta chain. Antigen: not known. This sample is drawn from a study of T cell responses to AZD1222 COVID-19 vaccine. Study-wide results and limits: Clonal diversity may have been underestimated, and the donors were mostly white British, with more females than males. Receipt of two AZD1222 doses was followed by a rise in Spike-specific TCR breadth and depth.

Data came from immunoSEQ multiplex PCR; TCRdb stores just in-frame clones and leaves some out. The sample yields 120,000 to 150,000 clones, 75% to 90% seen once. This specimen was peripheral blood, taken on day 0 of MenACWY control vaccination. This clonotype originated in an adult in good health.

CDR3 region: CASSLVGLSYNEQFF. CDR3 DNA sequence: TGCGCCAGCAGCTTGGTGGGACTCTCCTACAATGAGCAGTTCTTC. This chain links TRBV5-1 with TRBJ2-1; tentatively, D is TRBD2 (6 bases). Trimming stripped 0 bases from V and 0 bases from J, with 7 bases between. The CDR3 has 15 residues. Germline loops: CDR1 SGHRS, CDR2 YFSETQ.